This entry describes one TCR beta chain. Its specificity is not known. A sample-barcoded 5' primer and a J-beta primer mix were used in a second PCR of about 7 to 12 cycles. Each CDR3 protein is one row after TCRdb ran MiXCR on the 5' RACE reads. The sample lists around 2 million distinct CDR3 sequences, about two fifths occurring once. This sample was included in a study of blood T cells in healthy people across ages. Study-level background: Every two T cells gave about one barcoded beta molecule via template switching.

Study-wide results and caveats: Older individuals had lower TCR beta diversity per million T cells (the decline was roughly linear).

Germline loops: CDR1 PRHDT, CDR2 FYEKMQ (reference sequence). Losses at the gene ends were 4 bases for V and 7 bases for J; bases not matched to a gene: 9. The CDR3 contains 16 residues. The receptor's source is a human donor in good health. Sequencing used blood. The chain uses TRBV13 and TRBJ2-1; 11 nucleotides align to TRBD1. The CDR3 sequence: CASSSTPGTGGNEQFF. The CDR3 DNA reads TGTGCCAGCAGCTCAACTCCCGGGACAGGGGGGAATGAGCAGTTCTTC.